This entry concerns a single T cell receptor (beta chain). Data came from immunoSEQ multiplex PCR; TCRdb stores just in-frame clones and leaves some out. The table includes some 390,000 clones, about 89% detected once. The sample is drawn from a study of blood T cell repertoires in COVID-19. The wider study: COVID-19 samples from acute and convalescent phases originated in the United States, Italy and Spain. PBMCs, B-cell-depleted T cells, or T cells provided the cDNA or gDNA that made up the material.

This CDR3 has 18 residues. Germline-derived CDR1 and CDR2 are LGHDT and YNNKEL (reference sequence). V was clipped by 1 base and J by 1 base, with 18 bases between them. The sequence came from a woman aged 55-70 years with COVID-19, enrolled during active disease. Sequencing was done on a sample of peripheral blood. The chain recombines TRBV3-1 (or the pseudogene TRBV3-2) with TRBJ2-3; tentative D call: TRBD2 (7 bases). The CDR3 sequence: CASSQAGGPLLGTDTQYF. CDR3 DNA: TGTGCCAGCAGCCAAGCGGGGGGCCCACTTCTAGGCACAGATACGCAGTATTTT.